These 19 T cell receptor beta chains share one sample of origin, sequenced in a study of long-term antiretroviral therapy in people with HIV. Survey level was the resolution at which the v3.0 immunoSEQ assay ran. The assay was immunoSEQ multiplex PCR, and TCRdb's table has in-frame clones only and misses some. This table holds some 29,000 clones, roughly 90% found once. The sequences come from unsorted PBMCs, collected 0.5 years after starting antiretroviral therapy. The source is a woman aged 18-29 years with HIV.

This rearrangement joins TRBV28 to TRBJ2-7, with D possibly matching TRBD1 (6 bases). The CDR3 contains 12 residues. V was clipped by 6 bases and J by 11 bases, with 17 bases between them. CDR1 and CDR2 (germline): MDHEN, SYDVKM. CDR3 in amino acids: CASSRQYRVEYF. The CDR3 bases are TGTGCCAGCAGCCGTCAATACAGGGTTGAGTACTTC.

The rearrangement joins TRBV7-2 to TRBJ2-1; TRBD1 or TRBD2 may be the D gene (5 bases each). Trimming stripped 0 bases from V and 6 bases from J, with 12 bases between. This CDR3 has 15 residues. Germline V gene data show CDR1 as SGHTA and CDR2 as FQGNSA. The CDR3 is CASSLAVTGPNEQFF. CDR3 sequence (DNA): TGTGCCAGCAGCTTAGCTGTCACGGGACCCAATGAGCAGTTCTTC.

The rearrangement links TRBV10-3 to TRBJ1-6, with D possibly being TRBD1 (5 bases). This CDR3 is built from 15 residues. CDR1 and CDR2 (germline): ENHRY, SYGVKD. V lost 4 bases, J lost 10 bases, and 17 bases lay in between. CDR3 in amino acids: CAISGGRERGSPLHF. Here the CDR3 DNA reads TGTGCCATCAGTGGGGGCAGGGAACGAGGGTCACCCCTCCACTTT.

V and J are TRBV11-1 and TRBJ2-1; a possible D gene is TRBD1 (6 bases). Trimming left V 1 base short and J 4 bases short, with 11 bases between. Germline V CDR1 and CDR2: SGHAT, FQDESV (reference sequence). CDR3 length: 15 amino acids. The CDR3 reads CASSLEGGLYNEQFF. The DNA for the CDR3 is TGTGCCAGCAGCTTAGAAGGGGGATTATACAATGAGCAGTTCTTC.

The V and J genes are TRBV4-1 and TRBJ1-1, with D unclear. Trimming removed 4 bases from V and 0 bases from J, with 9 bases in between. Germline-derived CDR1 and CDR2 are MGHRA and YSYEKL. CDR3 length: 14 residues. The CDR3 region has the DNA TGCGCCAGCAGCCGGGCCCTAATGAACACTGAAGCTTTCTTT. This codes for CASSRALMNTEAFF.

The rearrangement uses TRBV4-1 and TRBJ2-1; 7 nucleotides line up with TRBD2. J gave up 9 bases and V 1 base, and 15 bases lay outside the gene matches. There are 17 residues in the CDR3. The germline CDR1 and CDR2 sequences are MGHRA and YSYEKL. CDR3 amino acids: CASSQGRRGGRPSEQFF. DNA of the CDR3: TGCGCCAGCAGCCAAGGCCGAAGGGGCGGGAGACCCTCTGAGCAGTTCTTC.

The V call is TRBV15, the J call TRBJ2-7, with a weak D call TRBD1 (5 bases). The germline V and J ends were trimmed by 0 bases and 0 bases, with 9 bases remaining between them. Germline lookup yields CDR1 LNHNV and CDR2 YYDKDF (reference sequence). CDR3 length: 15 residues. Written as DNA, the CDR3 is TGTGCCACCAGCAGAGATAAGGGGTCCTCCTACGAGCAGTACTTC. It translates to CATSRDKGSSYEQYF.

The V and J genes are TRBV7-3 and TRBJ2-3, with 9 bases lining up with TRBD1. From germline, CDR1 is SGHTA and CDR2 FQGTGA. The CDR3 contains 22 residues. Trimming removed 2 bases from V and 2 bases from J; junction bases left unmatched: 23. CDR3 in DNA: TGTGCCAGCAGCTTATTAAGTCTCGGTACCATCACCGGGACAGGGACCACAGATACGCAGTATTTT. Amino acid sequence: CASSLLSLGTITGTGTTDTQYF.

V gene TRBV4-3 combines with J gene TRBJ2-5, with D possibly being TRBD1 (6 bases). The V end was cut by 4 bases, the J end by 1 base, with 7 bases between. The V gene's germline CDR1 is LGHNA and CDR2 YSLEER. The CDR3 is 13 amino acids. CDR3 sequence: CASSLQGQETQYF. The DNA for the CDR3 is TGCGCCAGCAGCCTACAGGGCCAAGAGACCCAGTACTTC.

This chain uses TRBV6-5 with TRBJ2-3; TRBD2 might be the D (6 bases). Germline CDR1 is MNHEY and CDR2 is SVGAGI. V gave up 0 bases and J gave up 0 bases, with 7 bases separating them. CDR3 length: 15 amino acids. The CDR3 loop is CASSYSAGSTDTQYF. The CDR3 region has the DNA TGTGCCAGCAGTTACTCGGCGGGAAGCACAGATACGCAGTATTTT.

This chain links TRBV5-4 with TRBJ1-1; tentative D call: TRBD1 (6 bases). V lost 4 bases and J 10 bases, leaving 14 bases between the germline ends. CDR3 length equals 12 residues. Germline CDR1 and CDR2: SGHNT and YYREEE (reference sequence). The CDR3 DNA sequence: TGTGCCAGCAGCATTCGAACAGGGCGAGCTTTCTTT. Residues: CASSIRTGRAFF.

The rearrangement uses TRBV28 and TRBJ1-4; 7 bases match TRBD1. This CDR3 comprises 16 residues. Germline CDR1 reads MDHEN; CDR2 reads SYDVKM. Trimming removed 2 bases from V and 6 bases from J; junction bases left unmatched: 9. The CDR3 DNA reads TGTGCCAGCAGTTTAGCCCGCAGCAGGGGGTATGAAAAACTGTTTTTT. This gives the protein CASSLARSRGYEKLFF.

The chain combines TRBV9 with TRBJ1-2; 7 nucleotides agree with TRBD1. This CDR3 region has 14 residues. The germline gives CDR1 SGDLS, CDR2 YYNGEE. Trimming removed 2 bases from V and 2 bases from J; junction bases left unmatched: 3. CDR3 sequence: CASSVRTGNYGYTF. DNA for the CDR3: TGTGCCAGCAGCGTGCGGACAGGCAACTATGGCTACACCTTC.

V gene TRBV19 combines with J gene TRBJ1-1; 8 bases line up with TRBD1. Germline-derived CDR1 and CDR2 are LNHDA and SQIVND (reference sequence). This CDR3 region has 20 residues. Trimming removed 6 bases from V and 0 bases from J; junction bases left unmatched: 21. The CDR3 DNA reads TGTGCCAGTAGGATTACCACTCAGGGGGCGCAGCTATTAATGAACACTGAAGCTTTCTTT. Its protein is CASRITTQGAQLLMNTEAFF.

The gene calls are TRBV2 and TRBJ2-2; 7 nucleotides agree with TRBD2. This CDR3 spans 16 amino acids. CDR1 is SNHLY, CDR2 FYNNEI, per germline. The V gene end was trimmed by 4 bases and the J gene end by 2 bases; junction bases not matched to a gene: 7. The CDR3 protein is CASSAEGGSNTGELFF. In DNA form, the CDR3 reads TGTGCCAGCAGTGCGGAGGGAGGGTCAAACACCGGGGAGCTGTTTTTT.

The chain recombines TRBV13 with TRBJ1-1; maybe TRBD1 (6 bases). Trimming stripped 8 bases from V and 1 base from J, with 11 bases between. CDR3 length: 13 amino acids. The germline V gene has CDR1 PRHDT and CDR2 FYEKMQ (reference sequence). The CDR3 region has the DNA TGTGCCAGCTTAGGACAGCCGAACACTGAAGCTTTCTTT. Its translation: CASLGQPNTEAFF.

The genes are TRBV28 and TRBJ2-1; tentative D call: TRBD2 (6 bases). V shed 7 bases and J shed 4 bases, with 23 bases lying between them. Germline CDR1 and CDR2: MDHEN and SYDVKM. The CDR3 is 17 amino acids. Written as DNA, the CDR3 is TGTGCCAGCACCCCAAGGGGAGGAACGGTGGGTTACAATGAGCAGTTCTTC. As protein: CASTPRGGTVGYNEQFF.

This rearrangement joins TRBV12-5 to TRBJ2-1; TRBD1 aligns across 8 bases. Germline-derived CDR1 and CDR2 are LGHNT and FRNRAP. J gave up 8 bases and V 4 bases, and 13 bases lay outside the gene matches. The CDR3 contains 16 residues. CDR3 coding DNA: TGTGCTAGTGGTTCCTGGGGACAGGCCGTTGGGGATGAGCAGTTCTTC. Translating gives CASGSWGQAVGDEQFF.

The chain uses TRBV14 and TRBJ1-6, with D possibly matching TRBD1 (6 bases). Per the germline V gene, CDR1 is SGHDN and CDR2 is FVKESK. There are 13 residues in the CDR3. Deletions cut 6 bases from V and 7 bases from J, with 10 bases between. The DNA for the CDR3 is TGTGCCAGCAGTTTCACAGGGAATTCACCCCTCCACTTT. Its protein product is CASSFTGNSPLHF.